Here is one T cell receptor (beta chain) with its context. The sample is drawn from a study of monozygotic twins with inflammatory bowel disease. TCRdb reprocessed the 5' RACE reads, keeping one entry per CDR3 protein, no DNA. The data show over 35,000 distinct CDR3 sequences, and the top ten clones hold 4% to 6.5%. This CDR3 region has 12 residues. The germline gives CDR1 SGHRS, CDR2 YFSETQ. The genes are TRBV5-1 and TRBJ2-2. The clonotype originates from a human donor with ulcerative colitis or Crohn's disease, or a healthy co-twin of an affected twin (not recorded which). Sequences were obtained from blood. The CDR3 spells CASSRNTGELFF.